A single sample gave rise to the 16 T cell receptor beta chains below, sequenced in a study of blood T cell repertoires in COVID-19. Only in-frame clones appear in the TCRdb table, and some are missing; sequencing was by immunoSEQ multiplex PCR. The repertoire includes 200,000 or so clones, approximately 90% of them detected once, and about 4.8% sits in the top ten. Sequencing used peripheral blood. The receptors stem from a man over 45 with acute or convalescent COVID-19.

The V and J genes are TRBV5-1 and TRBJ2-4; 12 nucleotides align to TRBD1. CDR3 length: 18 residues. Germline V gene data show CDR1 as SGHRS and CDR2 as YFSETQ. J lost 1 base, V lost 4 bases, and 9 bases had no gene match. CDR3 sequence: CASSNRDRGLLAKNIQYF. CDR3 in DNA: TGCGCCAGCAGCAATCGGGACAGGGGGCTTCTGGCCAAAAACATTCAGTACTTC.

This clone was recorded only once. The chain employs TRBV19 and TRBJ1-1, with TRBD1 as a possible D gene (6 bases). This CDR3 has 14 residues. V dropped 4 bases and J dropped 3 bases, with 12 bases sitting between them. Germline V gene data show CDR1 as LNHDA and CDR2 as SQIVND (reference sequence). CDR3 in amino acids: CASSTLQGYTEAFF. The CDR3 DNA is TGTGCCAGTAGTACCCTACAGGGATACACTGAAGCTTTCTTT.

This clone showed up just a few times. The CDR3 sequence is CASSWGGAGDTEAFF. The DNA for the CDR3 is TGTGCCAGTAGTTGGGGCGGGGCGGGGGACACTGAAGCTTTCTTT. J is TRBJ1-1 and V is TRBV19, with D tentatively TRBD1 (5 bases). The CDR3 is made up of 15 amino acids. Between the trimmed V and J ends, which lost 5 bases and 3 bases, there was a span of 16 bases. Germline CDR1 LNHDA, CDR2 SQIVND (reference sequence).

The chain combines TRBV6-1 with TRBJ1-1; D gene uncertain. The CDR3 covers 15 residues. Germline V gene sequence: CDR1 MNHNS, CDR2 SASEGT. The V and J ends lost 6 bases and 2 bases respectively, with 16 bases between them. The CDR3 loop reads CASSHPRQANTEAFF. For the CDR3, the DNA is TGTGCCAGCAGCCACCCTCGCCAGGCCAACACTGAAGCTTTCTTT.

The chain recombines TRBV19 with TRBJ1-3; D remains unclear. Germline-derived CDR1 and CDR2 are LNHDA and SQIVND (reference sequence). The CDR3 is 15 amino acids. Trimming shortened V by 1 base and J by 2 bases, and 9 bases separated the two germline ends. In DNA, the CDR3 is TGTGCCAGTAGTATAGTAGCACCAACTGGAAACACCATATATTTT. Protein: CASSIVAPTGNTIYF.

In this sample, this clone turned up once. The chain combines TRBV6-5 with TRBJ2-5; D is possibly TRBD2 (5 bases). The CDR3 loop spans 14 amino acids. Germline values: CDR1 MNHEY, CDR2 SVGAGI. Trimming cost V 5 bases and J 1 base, with 11 bases left between them. DNA of the CDR3: TGTGCCAGCAGTAGAGGACTGACCCAAGAGACCCAGTACTTC. Translation gives CASSRGLTQETQYF.

The chain combines TRBV11-2 with TRBJ2-2; tentatively, D is TRBD1 (5 bases). Germline CDR1 SGHAT, CDR2 FQNNGV. The CDR3 contains 16 residues. The V end lost 3 bases, the J end lost 9 bases, and 20 bases lay between the germline ends. In DNA, the CDR3 is TGTGCCAGCAGCTTGGCCAGGGCACCCATTACCAGGGAGCTGTTTTTT. Protein product: CASSLARAPITRELFF.

The rearrangement uses TRBV5-4 and TRBJ1-2, with 7 bases identical to TRBD1. CDR1 and CDR2 (germline): SGHNT, YYREEE (reference sequence). J lost 7 bases, V lost 2 bases, and 8 bases had no gene match. The CDR3 contains 14 residues. The CDR3 DNA sequence: TGTGCCAGCAGCTTTGATAGGGGGCGAGGTGGCTACACCTTC. Translated: CASSFDRGRGGYTF.

This chain uses TRBV11-2 with TRBJ1-4, with 12 bases aligning to TRBD1. Germline CDR1 and CDR2: SGHAT and FQNNGV. V gave up 2 bases and J gave up 7 bases; unmatched junction bases: 11. The CDR3 runs to 18 residues. This CDR3 reads CASSLSGTGGLVGEKLFF. The CDR3 DNA reads as TGTGCCAGCAGCTTATCCGGGACAGGGGGCTTGGTCGGTGAAAAACTGTTTTTT.

This clone was seen only a few times. The chain joins TRBV6-5 to TRBJ1-4, with 9 bases identical to TRBD1. The J segment lost 11 bases and the V segment lost 0 bases, leaving 4 bases of the junction unmatched. Germline V gene data show CDR1 as MNHEY and CDR2 as SVGAGI. This CDR3 is built from 14 residues. The DNA of the CDR3 is TGTGCCAGCAGTTACTCGAGAACAGGGGGCAAACTGTTTTTT. Translation gives CASSYSRTGGKLFF.

The genes are TRBV9 and TRBJ1-2, with 8 bases aligning to TRBD1. Germline V gene lookup returns CDR1 SGDLS and CDR2 YYNGEE. The V gene end was trimmed by 3 bases and the J gene end by 10 bases; junction bases not matched to a gene: 8. This CDR3 spans 13 amino acids. CDR3 bases: TGTGCCAGCAGCGGGGGGACAGGACTCGCCTACACCTTC. This codes for CASSGGTGLAYTF.

Only a few counts were recorded for this clone. The J gene is TRBJ1-2, the V gene TRBV4-2; D not resolved. This CDR3 comprises 15 residues. V lost 4 bases, J lost 0 bases, and 12 bases lay in between. The germline V gene has CDR1 LGHNA and CDR2 YNFKEQ. In nucleotides, the CDR3 is TGTGCCAGCAGCCCAGGAGCGGGGACTAACTATGGCTACACCTTC. Translating gives CASSPGAGTNYGYTF.

The chain has TRBV5-1 and TRBJ1-1; a possible D gene is TRBD1 (5 bases). V dropped 0 bases and J dropped 0 bases, with 6 bases sitting between them. This CDR3 is 14 amino acids long. Germline assignment: CDR1 SGHRS and CDR2 YFSETQ. The DNA of the CDR3 is TGCGCCAGCAGCTTGGGGGGCCTGAACACTGAAGCTTTCTTT. This sequence encodes CASSLGGLNTEAFF.

The chain couples TRBV28 to TRBJ1-2; TRBD1 matches 8 bases. V was clipped by 5 bases and J by 6 bases; unmatched bases: 5. In germline, CDR1 is MDHEN, CDR2 SYDVKM. The CDR3 is 13 amino acids. Here the CDR3 reads CASSRGQVHGYTF. CDR3 nucleotides: TGTGCCAGCAGTAGGGGACAGGTCCATGGCTACACCTTC.

The chain joins TRBV6-5 to TRBJ2-1; tentative D call: TRBD2 (5 bases). The CDR3 runs to 15 residues. V gave up 6 bases and J gave up 5 bases, with 17 bases separating them. Germline CDR1 and CDR2: MNHEY and SVGAGI. In DNA, the CDR3 is TGTGCCAGCAGACGCACTGGAGCGGTAGACAATGAGCAGTTCTTC. It specifies CASRRTGAVDNEQFF.

The chain links TRBV2 to TRBJ1-5; D is unclear. The CDR3 spans 16 residues. Germline V gives CDR1 SNHLY, CDR2 FYNNEI. V was cut by 6 bases and J by 0 bases, with 15 bases left in between. CDR3: CASRSSGRYSNQPQHF. CDR3 DNA: TGTGCCAGCAGGTCGAGTGGCAGGTATAGCAATCAGCCCCAGCATTTT. Looking up the rest from reference TRBV2 and TRBJ1-5 gives the full variable domain: EPEVTQTPSHQVTQMGQEVILRCVPISNHLYFYWYRQILGQKVEFLVSFYNNEISEKSEIFDDQFSVERPDGSNFTLKIRSTKLEDSAMYFCASRSSGRYSNQPQHFGDGTRLSIL.